The T cell receptor (beta chain) described here comes from a study of radiation and T cells in renal cell carcinoma. Treatment noted: 15 Gy SBRT to primary tumor, nephrectomy 4 weeks later. Regarding the study as a whole: Irradiated tumors had higher TCR clonality than control tumors.

The V gene's germline CDR1 is GTSNPN and CDR2 SVGIG (reference sequence). Trimming took off 0 bases at V and 7 bases at J, with 13 bases between the two ends. CDR3 size: 14 residues. TCRdb's copy holds only in-frame clones and misses some; the assay was immunoSEQ multiplex PCR. The table includes roughly 12,000 clones, 33% detected once. Concerning this clone itself: Its antigen is unidentified.

The chain is built from TRBV30 and TRBJ2-1, with D perhaps matching TRBD2 (5 bases). The source material was tumor tissue, sampled from a patient whose treatment included radiotherapy and nephrectomy. The sequence was obtained from a man in his sixties with renal cell carcinoma. DNA of the CDR3: TGTGCCTGGAGTGTACAGCCTAGCAAGAATGAGCAGTTCTTC. Amino acid sequence: CAWSVQPSKNEQFF.